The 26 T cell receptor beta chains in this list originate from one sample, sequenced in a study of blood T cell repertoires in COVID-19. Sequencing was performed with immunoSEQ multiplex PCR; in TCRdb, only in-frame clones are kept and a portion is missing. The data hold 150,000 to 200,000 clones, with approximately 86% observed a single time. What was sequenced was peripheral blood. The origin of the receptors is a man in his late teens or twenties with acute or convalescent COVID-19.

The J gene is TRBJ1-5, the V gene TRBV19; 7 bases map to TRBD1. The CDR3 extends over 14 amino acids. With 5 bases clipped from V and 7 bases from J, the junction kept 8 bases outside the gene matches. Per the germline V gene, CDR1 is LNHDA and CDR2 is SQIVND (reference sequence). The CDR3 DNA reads TGTGCCAGTAGTTGGCAGGGGGATGGACAGCCCCAGCATTTT. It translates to CASSWQGDGQPQHF. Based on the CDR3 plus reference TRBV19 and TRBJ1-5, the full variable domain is DGGITQSPKYLFRKEGQNVTLSCEQNLNHDAMYWYRQDPGQGLRLIYYSQIVNDFQKGDIAEGYSVSREKKESFPLTVTSAQKNPTAFYLCASSWQGDGQPQHFGDGTRLSIL.

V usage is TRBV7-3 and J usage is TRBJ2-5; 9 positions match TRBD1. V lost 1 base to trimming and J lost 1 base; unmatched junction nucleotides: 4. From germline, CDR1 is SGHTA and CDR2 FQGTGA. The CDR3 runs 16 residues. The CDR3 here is CASSLRGQGAQETQYF. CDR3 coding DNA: TGTGCCAGCAGCTTAAGGGGACAGGGTGCCCAAGAGACCCAGTACTTC.

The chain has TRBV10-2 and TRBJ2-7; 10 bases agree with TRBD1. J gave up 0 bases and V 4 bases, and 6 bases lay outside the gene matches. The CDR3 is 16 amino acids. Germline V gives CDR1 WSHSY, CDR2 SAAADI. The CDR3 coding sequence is TGCGCCAGCAGTGTCCGGACAGGGGGTCTCTCCTACGAGCAGTACTTC. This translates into CASSVRTGGLSYEQYF.

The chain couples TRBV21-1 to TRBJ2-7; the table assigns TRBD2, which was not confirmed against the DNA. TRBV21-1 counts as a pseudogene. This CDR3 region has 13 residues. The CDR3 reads CASSGGFGGEQYV. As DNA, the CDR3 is TGTGCCAGCAGCGGAGGGTTCGGGGGCGAGCAGTACGTC.

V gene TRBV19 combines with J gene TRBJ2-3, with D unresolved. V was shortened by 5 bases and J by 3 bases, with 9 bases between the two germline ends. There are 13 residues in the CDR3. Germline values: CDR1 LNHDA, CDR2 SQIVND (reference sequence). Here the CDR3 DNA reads TGTGCCAGTAGTTCTCAGATGACAGATACGCAGTATTTT. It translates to CASSSQMTDTQYF.

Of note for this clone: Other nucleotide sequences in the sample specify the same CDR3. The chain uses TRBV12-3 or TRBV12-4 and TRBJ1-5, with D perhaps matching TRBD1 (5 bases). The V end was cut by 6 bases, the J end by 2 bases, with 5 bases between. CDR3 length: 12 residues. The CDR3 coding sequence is TGTGCCAGCAGACAGGGCAATCAGCCCCAGCATTTT. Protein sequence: CASRQGNQPQHF.

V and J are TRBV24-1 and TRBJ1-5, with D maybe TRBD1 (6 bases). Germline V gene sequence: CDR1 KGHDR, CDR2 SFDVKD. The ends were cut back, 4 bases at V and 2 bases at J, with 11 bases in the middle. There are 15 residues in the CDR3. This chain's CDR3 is CATSDRTEGNQPQHF. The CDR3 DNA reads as TGTGCCACCAGTGACCGGACAGAAGGCAATCAGCCCCAGCATTTT.

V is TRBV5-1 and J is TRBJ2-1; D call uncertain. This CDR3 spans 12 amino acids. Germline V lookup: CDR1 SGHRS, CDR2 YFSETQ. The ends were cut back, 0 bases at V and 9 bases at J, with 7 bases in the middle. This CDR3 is CASSLGASEQFF. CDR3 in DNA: TGCGCCAGCAGCTTGGGAGCGAGTGAGCAGTTCTTC.

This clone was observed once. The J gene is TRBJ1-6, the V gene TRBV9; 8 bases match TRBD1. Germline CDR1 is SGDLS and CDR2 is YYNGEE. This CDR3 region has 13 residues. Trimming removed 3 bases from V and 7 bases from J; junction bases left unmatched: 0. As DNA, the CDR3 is TGTGCCAGCAGCGGGGACAGGAATTCACCCCTCCACTTT. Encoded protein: CASSGDRNSPLHF.

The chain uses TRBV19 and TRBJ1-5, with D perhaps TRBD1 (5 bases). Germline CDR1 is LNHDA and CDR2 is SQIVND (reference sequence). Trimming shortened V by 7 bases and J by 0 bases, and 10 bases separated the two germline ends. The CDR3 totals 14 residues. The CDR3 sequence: CASTRALSNQPQHF. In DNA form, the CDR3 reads TGTGCCAGTACCAGGGCCCTTAGCAATCAGCCCCAGCATTTT.

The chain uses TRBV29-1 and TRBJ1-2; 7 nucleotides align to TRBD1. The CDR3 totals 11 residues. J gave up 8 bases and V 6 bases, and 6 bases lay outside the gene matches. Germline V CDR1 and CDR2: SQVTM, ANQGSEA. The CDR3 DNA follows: TGCAGCGTGGGACAGCTCACGGGCTACACCTTC. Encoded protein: CSVGQLTGYTF.

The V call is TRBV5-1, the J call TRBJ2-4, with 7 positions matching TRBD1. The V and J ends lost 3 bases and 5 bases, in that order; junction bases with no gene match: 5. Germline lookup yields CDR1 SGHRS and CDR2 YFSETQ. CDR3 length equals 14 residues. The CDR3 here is CASSYDRDQNIQYF. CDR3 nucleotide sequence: TGCGCCAGCAGCTATGACAGGGACCAAAACATTCAGTACTTC.

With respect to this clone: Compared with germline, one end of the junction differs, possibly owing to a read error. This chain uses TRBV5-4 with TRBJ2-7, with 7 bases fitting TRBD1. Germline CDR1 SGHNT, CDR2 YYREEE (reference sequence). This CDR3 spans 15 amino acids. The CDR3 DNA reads TGTGCCAGCAGCTTGGTGGGACAGTACTCCGACGAGCAGTACTTC. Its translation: CASSLVGQYSDEQYF. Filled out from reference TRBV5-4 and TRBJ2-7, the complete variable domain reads ETGVTQSPTHLIKTRGQQVTLRCSSQSGHNTVSWYQQALGQGPQFIFQYYREEENGRGNFPPRFSGLQFPNYSSELNVNALELDDSALYLCASSLVGQYSDEQYFGPGTRLTVT.

CDR3 region: CSASRAGGGYGYTF. The CDR3 DNA is TGCAGTGCTAGTCGGGCAGGGGGCGGCTATGGCTACACCTTC. V is TRBV20-1 and J is TRBJ1-2; TRBD1 aligns across 8 bases. CDR1 and CDR2 from the germline V gene are DFQATT and SNEGSKA (reference sequence). V trimming: 3 bases; J trimming: 4 bases; junction bases outside the gene matches: 7. CDR3 length equals 14 residues.

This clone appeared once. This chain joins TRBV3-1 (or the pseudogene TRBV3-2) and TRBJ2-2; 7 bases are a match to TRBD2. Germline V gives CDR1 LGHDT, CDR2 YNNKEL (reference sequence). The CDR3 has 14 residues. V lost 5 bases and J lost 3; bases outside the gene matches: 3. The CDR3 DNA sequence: TGTGCCAGCAGCGAACTAGCGTACACCGGGGAGCTGTTTTTT. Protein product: CASSELAYTGELFF.

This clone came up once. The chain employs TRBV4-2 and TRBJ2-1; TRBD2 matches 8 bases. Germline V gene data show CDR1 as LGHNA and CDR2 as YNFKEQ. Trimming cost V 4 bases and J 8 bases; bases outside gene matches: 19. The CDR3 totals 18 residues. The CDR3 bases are TGTGCCAGCAGCCGACAAAAAATACGGGGGGGCAGAGGTGATGAGCAGTTCTTC. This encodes CASSRQKIRGGRGDEQFF.

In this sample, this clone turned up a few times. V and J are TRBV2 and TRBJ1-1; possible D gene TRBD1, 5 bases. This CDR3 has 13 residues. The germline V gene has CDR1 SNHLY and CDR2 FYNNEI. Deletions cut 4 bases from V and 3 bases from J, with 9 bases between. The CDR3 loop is CASSVKGHTEAFF. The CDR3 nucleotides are TGTGCCAGCAGTGTGAAGGGGCACACTGAAGCTTTCTTT. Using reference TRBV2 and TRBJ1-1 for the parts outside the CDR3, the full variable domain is EPEVTQTPSHQVTQMGQEVILRCVPISNHLYFYWYRQILGQKVEFLVSFYNNEISEKSEIFDDQFSVERPDGSNFTLKIRSTKLEDSAMYFCASSVKGHTEAFFGQGTRLTVV.

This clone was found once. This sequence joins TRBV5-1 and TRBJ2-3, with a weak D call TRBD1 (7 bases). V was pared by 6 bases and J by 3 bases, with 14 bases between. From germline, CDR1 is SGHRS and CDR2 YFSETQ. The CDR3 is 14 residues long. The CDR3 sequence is CASTQGGRTDTQYF. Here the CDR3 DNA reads TGCGCCAGCACTCAGGGGGGCCGAACAGATACGCAGTATTTT.

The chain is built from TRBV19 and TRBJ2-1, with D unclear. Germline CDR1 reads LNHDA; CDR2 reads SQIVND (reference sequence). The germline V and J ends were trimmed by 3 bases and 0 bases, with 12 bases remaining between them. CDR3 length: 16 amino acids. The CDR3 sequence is CASSIDDASSYNEQFF. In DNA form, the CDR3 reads TGTGCCAGTAGTATTGATGACGCTAGCTCCTACAATGAGCAGTTCTTC.

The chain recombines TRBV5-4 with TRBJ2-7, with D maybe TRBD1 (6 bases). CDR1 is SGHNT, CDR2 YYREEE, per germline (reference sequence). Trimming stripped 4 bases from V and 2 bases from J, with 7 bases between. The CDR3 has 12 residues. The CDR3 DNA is TGTGCCAGCAGCGGGGGCGCCTACGAGCAGTACTTC. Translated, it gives CASSGGAYEQYF.

This CDR3 is CASSPRLGGANTEAFF. The CDR3 nucleotides read TGTGCCAGCTCACCACGGTTAGGGGGCGCGAACACTGAAGCTTTCTTT. The chain recombines TRBV18 with TRBJ1-1, with 7 bases matching TRBD1. The CDR3 covers 16 residues. After removal of 1 base from V and 1 base from J, the junction contained 6 bases not matched to a gene. The germline V gene encodes CDR1 KGHSH and CDR2 LQKENI.

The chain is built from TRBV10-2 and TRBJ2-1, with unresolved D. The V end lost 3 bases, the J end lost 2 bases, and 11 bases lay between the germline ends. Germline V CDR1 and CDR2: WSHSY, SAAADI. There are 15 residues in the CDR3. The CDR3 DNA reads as TGCGCCAGCAGTGAAACAACAGATACCTACAATGAGCAGTTCTTC. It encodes CASSETTDTYNEQFF.

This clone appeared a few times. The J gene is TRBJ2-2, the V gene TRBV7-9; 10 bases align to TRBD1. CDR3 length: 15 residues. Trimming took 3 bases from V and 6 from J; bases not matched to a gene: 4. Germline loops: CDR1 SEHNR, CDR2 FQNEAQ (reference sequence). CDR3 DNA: TGTGCCAGCAGCTTTTGGGGACAGGGGCCCGGGGAGCTGTTTTTT. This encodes CASSFWGQGPGELFF.

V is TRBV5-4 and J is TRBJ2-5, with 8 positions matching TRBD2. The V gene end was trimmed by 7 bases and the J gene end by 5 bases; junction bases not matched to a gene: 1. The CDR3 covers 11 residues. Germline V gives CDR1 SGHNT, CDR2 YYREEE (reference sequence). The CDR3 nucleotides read TGTGCCAGCCGGGGGGGGGAGACCCAGTACTTC. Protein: CASRGGETQYF.

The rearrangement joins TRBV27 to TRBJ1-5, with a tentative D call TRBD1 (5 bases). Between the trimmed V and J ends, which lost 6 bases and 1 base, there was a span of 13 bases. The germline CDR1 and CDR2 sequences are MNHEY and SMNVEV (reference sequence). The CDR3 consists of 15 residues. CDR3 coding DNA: TGTGCCAGCAGCACCCTCAGGGAAAGCAATCAGCCCCAGCATTTT. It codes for CASSTLRESNQPQHF.

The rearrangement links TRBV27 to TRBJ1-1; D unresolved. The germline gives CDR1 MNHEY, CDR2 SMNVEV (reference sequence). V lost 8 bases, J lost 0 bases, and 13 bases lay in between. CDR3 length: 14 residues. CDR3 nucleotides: TGTGCCAGCGCGAGATACTCCATGAACACTGAAGCTTTCTTT. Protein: CASARYSMNTEAFF.